This TCR beta chain was captured by sequencing in a study of T-cell reconstitution after alpha-beta-depleted transplantation in children. Study findings and constraints: Some patients' high day-60 TCRbeta diversity was traced to surviving recipient T cells and thymic progenitors. One year after transplant, T-cell counts and diversity came mostly from newly produced T cells. It was reported that alpha-beta T cells came from several hundred expanded graft clones (about two months after transplant).

Unique molecular identifiers tagged the TCRbeta library. TCRdb redid the calling of the PCR reads with MiXCR, one entry per CDR3 protein. Of hundreds of thousands of distinct CDR3 sequences detected, approximately 10% appear once; the ten largest clones hold around 22%. V lost 2 bases to trimming and J lost 0 bases, with 11 bases between them. The CDR3 loop spans 17 amino acids. Germline V gene sequence: CDR1 SEHNR, CDR2 FQNEAQ (reference sequence). This clonotype appeared many times. The antigen remains undetermined. This chain uses TRBV7-9 with TRBJ2-6; D perhaps matches TRBD2 (6 bases). The sequence was collected from a male patient aged 2-15 years who had a stem cell transplant for chronic granulomatous disease, so the T cells may come from the graft donor. The material was peripheral blood, obtained 180 days after TCRalphabeta/CD19-depleted stem cell transplant. CDR3 protein: CASSLKPGSSGANVLTF. The DNA for the CDR3 is TGTGCCAGCAGCTTAAAACCCGGGAGCTCTGGGGCCAACGTCCTGACTTTC.